This record looks at one T cell receptor beta chain sequence and its context. What it binds is not known. The study drew the donors from its approximately 120-subject validation cohort, separate from the 666-subject first cohort. V was trimmed by 5 bases and J by 0 bases, leaving 8 bases between them. The CDR3 totals 14 residues. From germline, CDR1 is SGHVS and CDR2 FNYEAQ. The method was immunoSEQ multiplex PCR; TCRdb's version includes in-frame clones alone and lacks a portion of them. The repertoire consists of over 85,000 clones, with around 89% occurring once and the leading ten covering approximately 1.4%. This specimen comes from a study of cytomegalovirus exposure and HLA in healthy donors. Points from the study as a whole: The majority of TCR sequences were rare, yet some public TCRs appeared in many donors. Associated with cytomegalovirus, according to the listing, were 150 to 200 TCR beta chains.

The chain uses TRBV7-6 and TRBJ1-3; no clear D gene. Sequences were obtained from PBMCs. The TCR comes from a woman aged 25 to 45 in good health and CMV-seropositive. The CDR3 loop is CASSPRVSGNTIYF. As DNA, the CDR3 is TGTGCCAGCAGCCCTCGTGTCTCTGGAAACACCATATATTTT. The full variable domain, its missing parts supplied by reference TRBV7-6 and TRBJ1-3, is GAGVSQSPRYKVTKRGQDVALRCDPISGHVSLYWYRQALGQGPEFLTYFNYEAQQDKSGLPNDRFSAERPEGSISTLTIQRTEQRDSAMYRCASSPRVSGNTIYFGEGSWLTVV.